This TCR beta chain was sequenced for a study of blood T cell repertoires in COVID-19. Study processing details: Cell counts per sample came from amplifying reference gene primers. Clones were read by immunoSEQ multiplex PCR, and TCRdb kept only the in-frame ones, dropping some. The V and J calls and clone size are taken from that table; D and trimming were inferred from the DNA. The sample lists some 170,000 clones, roughly 88% occurring once. Study members were between 18 and 89 years old and lived in 25 or so US regions. Two negative PCRs, clearance, or symptom resolution had been documented for recovered Cohort 3 donors. This clone has more than one count but fewer than ten. Germline V gene lookup returns CDR1 SGHAT and CDR2 FQNNGV. The CDR3 sequence is 14 residues long. The V and J ends lost 5 bases and 7 bases, in that order; junction bases with no gene match: 5.

The chain uses TRBV11-2 and TRBJ1-6; 7 bases map to TRBD1. What was sequenced was PBMCs or T cells enriched from blood (not recorded which). The TCR sequence derives from a man in his fifties or sixties who had recovered from COVID-19. The CDR3 sequence: CASSTGTANSPLHF. CDR3 coding DNA: TGTGCCAGCAGCACCGGGACAGCCAATTCACCCCTCCACTTT. The full variable domain, its missing parts supplied by reference TRBV11-2 and TRBJ1-6, is EAGVAQSPRYKIIEKRQSVAFWCNPISGHATLYWYQQILGQGPKLLIQFQNNGVVDDSQLPKDRFSAERLKGVDSTLKIQPAKLEDSAVYLCASSTGTANSPLHFGNGTRLTVT.